The source of this T cell receptor (beta chain) is a study of T-cell memory formation after mild COVID-19. Study results and caveats: Among CD4+ contracting clones, most were CM and EM, and CD8+ ones EMRA.

J gave up 7 bases and V 5 bases, and 20 bases lay outside the gene matches. This CDR3 is built from 19 residues. From germline, CDR1 is SGHNT and CDR2 YENEEA. Comments on this clonotype: Its target is not known.

Using constant-segment primers, 5'RACE produced TCR alpha and TCR beta cDNA libraries carrying sample barcodes and UMIs. TCRdb re-called the 5' RACE reads with MiXCR, one entry per CDR3 protein. The sample holds about 260,000 distinct CDR3 sequences, approximately 15% seen once. Sequenced material: PBMCs or a T cell subset sorted from them (not recorded which). The chain employs TRBV11-3 and TRBJ2-2, with TRBD1 matching 9 bases. The origin of this receptor is a man between 18 and 29 years old who had mild COVID-19 (a few samples of this study predate the infection). Cell type and time point are not known. The DNA for the CDR3 is TGTGCCAGCAGCACGGATGGATGGTCGGACAGGGGAAGCGGCGGGGAGCTGTTTTTT. Protein product: CASSTDGWSDRGSGGELFF.